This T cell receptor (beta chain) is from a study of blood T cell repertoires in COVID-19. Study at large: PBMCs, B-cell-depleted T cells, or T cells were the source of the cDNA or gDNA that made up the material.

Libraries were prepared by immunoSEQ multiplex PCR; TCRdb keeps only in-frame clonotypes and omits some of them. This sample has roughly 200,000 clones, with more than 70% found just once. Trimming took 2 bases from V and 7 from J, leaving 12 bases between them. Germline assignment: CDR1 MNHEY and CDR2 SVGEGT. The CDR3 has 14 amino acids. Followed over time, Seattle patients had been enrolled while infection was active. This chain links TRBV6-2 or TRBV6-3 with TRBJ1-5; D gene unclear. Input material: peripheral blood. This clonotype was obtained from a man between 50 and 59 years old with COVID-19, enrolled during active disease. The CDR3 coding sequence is TGTGCCAGCAGTTACCTAGCCCCGCGGCAGCCCCAGCATTTT. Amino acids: CASSYLAPRQPQHF.